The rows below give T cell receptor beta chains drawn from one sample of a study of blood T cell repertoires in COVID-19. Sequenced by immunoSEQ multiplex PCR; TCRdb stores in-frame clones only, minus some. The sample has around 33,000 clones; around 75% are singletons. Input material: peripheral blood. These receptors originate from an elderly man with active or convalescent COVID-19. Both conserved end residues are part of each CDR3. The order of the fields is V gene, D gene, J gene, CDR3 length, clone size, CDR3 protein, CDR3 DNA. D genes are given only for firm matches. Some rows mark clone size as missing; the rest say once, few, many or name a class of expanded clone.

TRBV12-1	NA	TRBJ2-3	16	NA	CASSWKLAGISDTQYF	TGTGCCAGCAGCTGGAAACTAGCGGGGATCTCAGATACGCAGTATTTT
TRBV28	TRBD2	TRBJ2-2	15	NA	CASSRAGGRTGELFF	TGTGCCAGCAGTAGAGCGGGAGGGCGCACCGGGGAGCTGTTTTTT
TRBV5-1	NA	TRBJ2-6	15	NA	CASSLAGSGANVLTF	TGCGCCAGCAGCTTGGCAGGTTCTGGGGCCAACGTCCTGACTTTC
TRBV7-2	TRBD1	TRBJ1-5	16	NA	CASSSGTATGHQPQHF	TGTGCCAGCAGCTCCGGGACAGCCACCGGGCATCAGCCCCAGCATTTT
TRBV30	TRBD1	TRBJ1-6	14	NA	CAWSSGQDNSPLHF	TGTGCCTGGAGTTCAGGACAGGATAATTCACCCCTCCACTTT
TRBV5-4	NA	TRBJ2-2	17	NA	CASSRGGRSANTGELFF	TGTGCCAGCAGCCGAGGGGGTAGGAGTGCGAACACCGGGGAGCTGTTTTTT
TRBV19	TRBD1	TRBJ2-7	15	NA	CASSIGGQGKNEQYF	TGTGCCAGTAGTATTGGGGGACAGGGGAAGAACGAGCAGTACTTC
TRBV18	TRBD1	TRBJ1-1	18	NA	CASSPSGQGEIVNTEAFF	TGTGCCAGCTCACCAAGCGGACAGGGGGAAATCGTGAACACTGAAGCTTTCTTT
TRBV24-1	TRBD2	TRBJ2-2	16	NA	CATSDPGLAGSGELFF	TGTGCCACCAGTGATCCGGGACTAGCGGGATCCGGGGAGCTGTTTTTT
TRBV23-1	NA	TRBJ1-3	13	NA	CARGGRDGNTIYF	TGCGCTAGGGGGGGGCGCGACGGAAACACCATATATTTT
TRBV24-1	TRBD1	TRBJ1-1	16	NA	CATSDCGTGVCTEAFF	TGTGCCACCAGTGATTGTGGGACAGGGGTTTGTACTGAAGCTTTCTTT
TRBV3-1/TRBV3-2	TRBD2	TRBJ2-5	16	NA	CASSQVLATLQETQYF	TGTGCCAGCAGCCAAGTACTAGCGACCCTCCAAGAGACCCAGTACTTC
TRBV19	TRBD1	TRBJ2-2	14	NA	CASSISGGAGELFF	TGTGCCAGTAGTATCTCAGGGGGTGCCGGGGAGCTGTTTTTT
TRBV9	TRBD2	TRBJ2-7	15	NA	CASSVGVSGEYEQYF	TGTGCCAGCAGCGTAGGAGTTAGCGGGGAATACGAGCAGTACTTC
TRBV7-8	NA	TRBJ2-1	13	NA	CASSFTVYNEQFF	TGTGCCAGCAGCTTTACAGTGTACAATGAGCAGTTCTTC
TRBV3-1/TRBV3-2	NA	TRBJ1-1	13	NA	CASSQETGIEAFF	TGTGCCAGCAGCCAAGAGACTGGTATCGAAGCTTTCTTT
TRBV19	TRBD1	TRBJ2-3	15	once	CASSIGTGGPDTQYF	TGTGCCAGTAGTATTGGGACAGGGGGTCCAGATACGCAGTATTTT
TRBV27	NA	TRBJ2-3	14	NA	CASGWQGWADTQYF	TGTGCCAGCGGGTGGCAGGGTTGGGCAGATACGCAGTATTTT
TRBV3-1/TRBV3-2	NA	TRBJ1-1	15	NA	CASSPPWGGDTEAFF	TGTGCCAGCAGCCCTCCGTGGGGAGGTGACACTGAAGCTTTCTTT
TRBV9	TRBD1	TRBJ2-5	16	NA	CASSVGTGRIQETQYF	TGTGCCAGCAGCGTCGGGACAGGGAGAATTCAAGAGACCCAGTACTTC
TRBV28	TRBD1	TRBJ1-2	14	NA	CASRTGTGDYGYTF	TGTGCCAGCAGAACCGGGACAGGAGACTATGGCTACACCTTC
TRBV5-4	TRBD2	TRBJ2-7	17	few	CASSLSGTSGTPREQYF	TGTGCCAGCAGCCTATCCGGGACTAGCGGGACACCTCGGGAGCAGTACTTC
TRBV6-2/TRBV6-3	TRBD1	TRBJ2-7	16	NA	CASSYYGQEASYEQYF	TGTGCCAGCAGTTACTACGGACAGGAGGCAAGCTACGAGCAGTACTTC
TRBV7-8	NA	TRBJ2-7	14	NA	CASSPRRSSYEQYF	TGTGCCAGCAGCCCCCGGAGGAGCTCCTACGAGCAGTACTTC
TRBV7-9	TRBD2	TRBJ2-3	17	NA	CASSSLAGGPDTDTQYF	TGTGCCAGCAGCTCATTAGCGGGAGGGCCTGATACAGATACGCAGTATTTT
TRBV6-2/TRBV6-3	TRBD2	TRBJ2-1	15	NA	CASSPGTSGRNEQFF	TGTGCCAGCAGTCCCGGGACTAGCGGGAGGAATGAGCAGTTCTTC
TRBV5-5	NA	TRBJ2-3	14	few	CASSLVGNTDTQYF	TGTGCCAGCAGCTTGGTCGGGAACACAGATACGCAGTATTTT
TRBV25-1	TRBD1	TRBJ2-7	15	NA	CASSEQDRETYEQYF	TGTGCCAGCAGTGAACAGGACAGGGAAACCTACGAGCAGTACTTC
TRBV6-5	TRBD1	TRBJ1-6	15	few	CASNPGQGYNSPLHF	TGTGCCAGCAATCCGGGACAGGGGTATAATTCACCCCTCCACTTT
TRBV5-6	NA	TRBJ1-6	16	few	CASSLGTGFGNSPLHF	TGTGCCAGCAGCTTGGGTACAGGGTTCGGTAATTCACCCCTCCACTTT
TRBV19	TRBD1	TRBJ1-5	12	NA	CASKTGNQPQHF	TGTGCCAGTAAGACAGGGAATCAGCCCCAGCATTTT
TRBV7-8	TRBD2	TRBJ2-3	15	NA	CASSFASAGGSPQYF	TGTGCCAGCAGCTTCGCGTCAGCGGGAGGGTCTCCGCAGTATTTT
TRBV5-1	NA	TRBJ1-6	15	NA	CASRRESGIGSPLHF	TGCGCCAGCAGGCGGGAGAGTGGGATCGGCTCACCCCTCCACTTT
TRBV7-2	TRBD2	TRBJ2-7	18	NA	CASSLGLAGGYETYEQYF	TGTGCCAGCAGCTTGGGACTAGCGGGAGGATACGAAACCTACGAGCAGTACTTC
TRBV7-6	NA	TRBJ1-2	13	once	CASSASGGYGYTF	TGTGCCAGCAGCGCCAGCGGAGGCTATGGCTACACCTTC
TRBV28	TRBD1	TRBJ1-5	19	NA	CASRNLRTGGRYGNQPQHF	TGTGCCAGCAGAAACCTGCGGACAGGGGGCCGGTATGGCAATCAGCCCCAGCATTTT